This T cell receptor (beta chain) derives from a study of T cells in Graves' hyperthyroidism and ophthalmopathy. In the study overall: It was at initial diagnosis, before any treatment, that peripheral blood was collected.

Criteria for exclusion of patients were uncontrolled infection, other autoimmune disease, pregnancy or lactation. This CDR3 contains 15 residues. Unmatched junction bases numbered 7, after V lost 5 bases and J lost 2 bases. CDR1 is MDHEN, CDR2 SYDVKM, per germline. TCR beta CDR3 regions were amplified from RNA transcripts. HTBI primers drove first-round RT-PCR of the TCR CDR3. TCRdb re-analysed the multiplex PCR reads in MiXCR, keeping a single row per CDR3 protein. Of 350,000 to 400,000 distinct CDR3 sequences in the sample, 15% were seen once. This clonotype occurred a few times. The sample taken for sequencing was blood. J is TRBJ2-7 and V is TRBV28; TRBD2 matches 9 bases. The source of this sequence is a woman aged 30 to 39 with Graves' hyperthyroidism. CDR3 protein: CASSLTSGPTYEQYF. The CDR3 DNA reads TGTGCCAGCAGTCTGACTAGCGGCCCAACCTACGAGCAGTACTTC.